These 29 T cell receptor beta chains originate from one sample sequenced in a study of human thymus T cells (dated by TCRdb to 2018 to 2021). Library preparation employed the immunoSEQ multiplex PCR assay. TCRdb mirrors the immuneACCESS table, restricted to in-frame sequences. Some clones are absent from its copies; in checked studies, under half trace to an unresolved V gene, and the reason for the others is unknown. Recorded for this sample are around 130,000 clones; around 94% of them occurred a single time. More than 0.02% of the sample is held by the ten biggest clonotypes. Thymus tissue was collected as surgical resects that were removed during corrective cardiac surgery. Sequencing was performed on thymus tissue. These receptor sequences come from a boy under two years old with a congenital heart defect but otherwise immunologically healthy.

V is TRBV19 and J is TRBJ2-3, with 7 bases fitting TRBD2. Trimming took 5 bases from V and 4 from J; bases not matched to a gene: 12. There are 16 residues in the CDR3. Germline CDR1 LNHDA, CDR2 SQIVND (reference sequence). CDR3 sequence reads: CASSPRLAVRSDTQYF. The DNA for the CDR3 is TGTGCCAGTAGTCCCCGCCTAGCGGTAAGGTCAGATACGCAGTATTTT.

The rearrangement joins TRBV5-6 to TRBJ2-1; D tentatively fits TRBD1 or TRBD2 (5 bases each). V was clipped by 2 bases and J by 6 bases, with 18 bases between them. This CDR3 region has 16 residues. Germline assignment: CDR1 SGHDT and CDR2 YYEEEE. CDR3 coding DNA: TGTGCCAGCAGCTTATCGGGACCCTTTCTTATCAATGAGCAGTTCTTC. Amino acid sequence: CASSLSGPFLINEQFF.

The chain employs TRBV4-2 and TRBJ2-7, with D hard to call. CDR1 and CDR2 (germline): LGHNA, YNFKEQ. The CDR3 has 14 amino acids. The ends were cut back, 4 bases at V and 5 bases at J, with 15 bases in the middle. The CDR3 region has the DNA TGTGCCAGCAGCCGATGTCCGTCCTACGACGAGCAGTACTTC. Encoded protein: CASSRCPSYDEQYF.

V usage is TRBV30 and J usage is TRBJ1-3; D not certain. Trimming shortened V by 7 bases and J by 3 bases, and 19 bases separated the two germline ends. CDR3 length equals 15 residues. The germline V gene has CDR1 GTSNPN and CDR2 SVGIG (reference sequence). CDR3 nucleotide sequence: TGTGCCTTTTGGATTTGGTTACCGGGTGGAAACACCATATATTTT. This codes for CAFWIWLPGGNTIYF. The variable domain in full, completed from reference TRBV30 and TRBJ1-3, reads SQTIHQWPATLVQPVGSPLSLECTVEGTSNPNLYWYRQAAGRGLQLLFYSVGIGQISSEVPQNLSASRPQDRQFILSSKKLLLSDSGFYLCAFWIWLPGGNTIYFGEGSWLTVV.

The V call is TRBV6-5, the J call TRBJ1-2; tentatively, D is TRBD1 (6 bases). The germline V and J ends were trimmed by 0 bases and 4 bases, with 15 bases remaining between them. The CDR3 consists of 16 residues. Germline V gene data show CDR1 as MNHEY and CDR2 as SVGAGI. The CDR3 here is CASSYSEIQGPYGYTF. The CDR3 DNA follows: TGTGCCAGCAGTTACTCCGAGATTCAGGGGCCCTATGGCTACACCTTC.

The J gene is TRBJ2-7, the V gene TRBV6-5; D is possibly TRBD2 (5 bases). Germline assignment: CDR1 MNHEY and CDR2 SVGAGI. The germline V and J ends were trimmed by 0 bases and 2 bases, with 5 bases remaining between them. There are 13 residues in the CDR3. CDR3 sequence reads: CASSYSGAYEQYF. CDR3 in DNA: TGTGCCAGCAGTTACTCGGGAGCCTACGAGCAGTACTTC.

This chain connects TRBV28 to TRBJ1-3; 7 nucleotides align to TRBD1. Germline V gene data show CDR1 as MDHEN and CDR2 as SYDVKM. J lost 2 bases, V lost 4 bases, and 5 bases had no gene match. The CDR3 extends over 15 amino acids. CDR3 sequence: CASSSQGLPGNTIYF. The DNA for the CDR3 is TGTGCCAGCAGTTCACAGGGGCTACCTGGAAACACCATATATTTT.

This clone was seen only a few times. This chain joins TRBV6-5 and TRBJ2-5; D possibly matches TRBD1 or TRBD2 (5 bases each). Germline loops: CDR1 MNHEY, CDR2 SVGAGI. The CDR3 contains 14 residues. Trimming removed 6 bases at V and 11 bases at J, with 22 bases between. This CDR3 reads CASRRVGTARGQYF. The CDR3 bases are TGTGCCAGCAGACGTGTTGGGACGGCCCGTGGGCAGTACTTC.

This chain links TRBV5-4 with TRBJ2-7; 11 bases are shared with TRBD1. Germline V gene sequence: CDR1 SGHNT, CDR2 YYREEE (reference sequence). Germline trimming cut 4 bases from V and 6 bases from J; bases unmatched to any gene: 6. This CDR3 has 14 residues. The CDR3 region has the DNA TGTGCCAGCAGCGTCGGGACAGGGGGTTTCGAGCAGTACTTC. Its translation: CASSVGTGGFEQYF.

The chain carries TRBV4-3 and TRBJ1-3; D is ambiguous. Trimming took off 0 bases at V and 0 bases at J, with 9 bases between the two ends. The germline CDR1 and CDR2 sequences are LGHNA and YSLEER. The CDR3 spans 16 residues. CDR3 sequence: CASSQEKPFSGNTIYF. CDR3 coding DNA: TGCGCCAGCAGCCAAGAGAAACCCTTCTCTGGAAACACCATATATTTT.

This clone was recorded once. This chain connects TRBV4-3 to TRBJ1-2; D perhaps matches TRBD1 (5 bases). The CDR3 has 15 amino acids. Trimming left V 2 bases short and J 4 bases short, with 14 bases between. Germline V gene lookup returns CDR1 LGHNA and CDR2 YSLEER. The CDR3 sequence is CASSQPGSPFYGYTF. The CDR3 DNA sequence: TGCGCCAGCAGCCAACCAGGGTCTCCCTTCTATGGCTACACCTTC.

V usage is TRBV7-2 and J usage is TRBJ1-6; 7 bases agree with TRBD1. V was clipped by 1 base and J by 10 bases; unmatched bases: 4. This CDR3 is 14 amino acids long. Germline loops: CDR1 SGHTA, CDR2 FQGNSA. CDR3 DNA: TGTGCCAGCAGCTTAGGGGACAGAGGATCACCCCTCCACTTT. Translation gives CASSLGDRGSPLHF.

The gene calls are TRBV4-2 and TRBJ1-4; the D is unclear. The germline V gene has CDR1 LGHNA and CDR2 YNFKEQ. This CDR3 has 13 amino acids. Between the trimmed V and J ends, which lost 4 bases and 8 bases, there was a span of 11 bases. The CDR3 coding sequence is TGTGCCAGCAGCCCCCTAGCCAGGGAAAAACTGTTTTTT. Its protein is CASSPLAREKLFF.

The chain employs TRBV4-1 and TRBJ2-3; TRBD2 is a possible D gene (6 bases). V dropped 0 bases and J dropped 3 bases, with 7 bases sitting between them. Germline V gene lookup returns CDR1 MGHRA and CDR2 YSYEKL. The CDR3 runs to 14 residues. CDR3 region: CASSQEGRTDTQYF. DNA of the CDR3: TGCGCCAGCAGCCAAGAAGGGAGGACAGATACGCAGTATTTT.

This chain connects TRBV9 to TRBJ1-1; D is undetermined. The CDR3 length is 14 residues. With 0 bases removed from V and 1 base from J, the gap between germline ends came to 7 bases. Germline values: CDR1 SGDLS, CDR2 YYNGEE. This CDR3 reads CASSVVTANTEAFF. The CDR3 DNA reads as TGTGCCAGCAGCGTAGTAACAGCGAACACTGAAGCTTTCTTT.

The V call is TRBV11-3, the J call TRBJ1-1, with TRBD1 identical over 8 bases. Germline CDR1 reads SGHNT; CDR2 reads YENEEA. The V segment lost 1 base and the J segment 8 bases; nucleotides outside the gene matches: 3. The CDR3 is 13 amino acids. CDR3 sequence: CASSLVWDREAFF. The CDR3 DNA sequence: TGTGCCAGCAGCTTAGTGTGGGACAGGGAAGCTTTCTTT.

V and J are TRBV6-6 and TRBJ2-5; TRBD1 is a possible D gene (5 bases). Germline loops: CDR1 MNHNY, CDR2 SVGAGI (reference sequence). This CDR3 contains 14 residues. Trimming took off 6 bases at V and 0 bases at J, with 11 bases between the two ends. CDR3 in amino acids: CASRWGRYQETQYF. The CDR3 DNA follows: TGTGCCAGCAGATGGGGCAGGTACCAAGAGACCCAGTACTTC.

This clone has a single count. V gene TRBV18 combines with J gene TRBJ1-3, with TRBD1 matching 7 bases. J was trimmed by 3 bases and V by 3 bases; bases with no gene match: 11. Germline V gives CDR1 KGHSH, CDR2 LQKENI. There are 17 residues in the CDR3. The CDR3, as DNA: TGTGCCAGCTCACCCCGGGGCACAGGGGCGAATGGAAACACCATATATTTT. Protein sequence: CASSPRGTGANGNTIYF.

CDR3 residues: CASSLVGLGSYEQYF. DNA for the CDR3: TGCGCCAGCAGCTTGGTCGGGTTAGGGTCCTACGAGCAGTACTTC. J is TRBJ2-7 and V is TRBV5-1; D not certain. The germline V gene has CDR1 SGHRS and CDR2 YFSETQ. The V end lost 0 bases, the J end lost 1 base, and 11 bases lay between the germline ends. The CDR3 spans 15 residues.

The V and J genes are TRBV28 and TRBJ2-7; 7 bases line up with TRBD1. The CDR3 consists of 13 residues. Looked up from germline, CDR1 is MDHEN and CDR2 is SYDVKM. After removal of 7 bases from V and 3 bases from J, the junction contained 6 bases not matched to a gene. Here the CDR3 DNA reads TGTGCCAGCACCGTGGGACAGTTCTACGAGCAGTACTTC. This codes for CASTVGQFYEQYF.

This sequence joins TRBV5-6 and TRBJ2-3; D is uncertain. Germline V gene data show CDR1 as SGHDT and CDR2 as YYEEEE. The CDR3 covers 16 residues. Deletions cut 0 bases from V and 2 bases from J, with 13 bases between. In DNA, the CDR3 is TGTGCCAGCAGCTTGGAATTTGAGGCCCTCACAGATACGCAGTATTTT. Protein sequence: CASSLEFEALTDTQYF. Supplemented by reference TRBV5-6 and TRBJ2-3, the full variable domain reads DAGVTQSPTHLIKTRGQQVTLRCSPKSGHDTVSWYQQALGQGPQFIFQYYEEEERQRGNFPDRFSGHQFPNYSSELNVNALLLGDSALYLCASSLEFEALTDTQYFGPGTRLTVL.

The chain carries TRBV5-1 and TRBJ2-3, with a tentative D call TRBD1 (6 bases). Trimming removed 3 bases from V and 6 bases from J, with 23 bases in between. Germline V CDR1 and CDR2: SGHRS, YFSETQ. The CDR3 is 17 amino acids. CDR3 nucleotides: TGCGCCAGCAGCTCTCCGCCGGGACAATACACGGTTGATACGCAGTATTTT. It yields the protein CASSSPPGQYTVDTQYF.

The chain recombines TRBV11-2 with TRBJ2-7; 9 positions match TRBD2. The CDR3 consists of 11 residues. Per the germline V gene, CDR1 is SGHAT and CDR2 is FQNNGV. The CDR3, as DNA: TGTGCCAGCAGCCAGGGGCGGGGGGGCCGTGTC. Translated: CASSQGRGGRV.

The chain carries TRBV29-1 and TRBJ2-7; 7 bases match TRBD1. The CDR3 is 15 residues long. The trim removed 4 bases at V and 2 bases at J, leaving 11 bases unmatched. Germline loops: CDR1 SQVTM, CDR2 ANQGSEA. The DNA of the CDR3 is TGCAGCGTTGCCCGCTTTTTGCAGGGGGCCTACGAGCAGTACTTC. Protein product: CSVARFLQGAYEQYF.

In nucleotides, the CDR3 is TGTGCCAGCAGCCCCCGACAGGTTCGCAAGAGGAGTGGAAACACCATATATTTT. Its protein is CASSPRQVRKRSGNTIYF. The genes are TRBV7-9 and TRBJ1-3; tentatively, D is TRBD1 (6 bases). Germline CDR1 and CDR2: SEHNR and FQNEAQ (reference sequence). V lost 5 bases and J lost 3, with 23 bases in between. The CDR3 covers 18 residues.

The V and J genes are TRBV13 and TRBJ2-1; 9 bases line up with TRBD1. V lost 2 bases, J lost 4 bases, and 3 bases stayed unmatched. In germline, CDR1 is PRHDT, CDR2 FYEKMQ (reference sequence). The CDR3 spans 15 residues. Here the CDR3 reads CASSLRDRVYNEQFF. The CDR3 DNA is TGTGCCAGCAGCTTAAGGGACAGGGTGTACAATGAGCAGTTCTTC.

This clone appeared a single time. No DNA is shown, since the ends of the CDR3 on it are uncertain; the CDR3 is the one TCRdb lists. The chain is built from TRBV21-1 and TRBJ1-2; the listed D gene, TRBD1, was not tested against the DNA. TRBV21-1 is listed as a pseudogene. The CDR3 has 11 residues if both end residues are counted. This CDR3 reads CASSFGQGNTF.

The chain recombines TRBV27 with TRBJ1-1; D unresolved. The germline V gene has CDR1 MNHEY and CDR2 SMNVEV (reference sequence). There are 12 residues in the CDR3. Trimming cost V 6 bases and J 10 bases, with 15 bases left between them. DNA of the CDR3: TGTGCCAGCAGCCCGACCCGGGGTGGAGCTTTCTTT. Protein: CASSPTRGGAFF.

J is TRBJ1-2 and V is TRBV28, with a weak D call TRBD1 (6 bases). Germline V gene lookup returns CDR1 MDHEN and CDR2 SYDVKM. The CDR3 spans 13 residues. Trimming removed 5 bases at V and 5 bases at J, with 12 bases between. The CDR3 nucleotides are TGTGCCAGCAGTCCTGGGACATTTTATGGCTACACCTTC. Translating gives CASSPGTFYGYTF.